This passage covers 18 T cell receptor beta chains from one sample sequenced in a study of beta chain features in type 1 diabetes. Findings of the study overall: In all four CD4+ subsets, TCRB CDR3 length was significantly, moderately reduced in type 1 diabetes.

The whole isolated RNA underwent reverse transcription, so sequencing captured expressed TCRB transcripts. Produced via immunoSEQ multiplex PCR; TCRdb's table is partial and in-frame only. In the table there are nearly 700,000 clones, over 10% of which are singletons. No antigens are known for them. Material: naive CD4+ T cells from blood. Every receptor here comes from a young man with type 1 diabetes.

This clone showed up just a few times. This chain joins TRBV5-6 and TRBJ1-5, with D unclear. The V gene's germline CDR1 is SGHDT and CDR2 YYEEEE. V was pared by 0 bases and J by 3 bases, with 7 bases between. This CDR3 has 14 residues. The CDR3 sequence is CASSLASNNQPQHF. In DNA, the CDR3 is TGTGCCAGCAGCTTGGCCAGCAACAATCAGCCCCAGCATTTT. The complete variable domain, with remaining parts taken from reference TRBV5-6 and TRBJ1-5, reads DAGVTQSPTHLIKTRGQQVTLRCSPKSGHDTVSWYQQALGQGPQFIFQYYEEEERQRGNFPDRFSGHQFPNYSSELNVNALLLGDSALYLCASSLASNNQPQHFGDGTRLSIL.

This rearrangement joins TRBV27 to TRBJ1-5; no clear D. V lost 5 bases and J lost 4, with 12 bases in between. The germline V gene encodes CDR1 MNHEY and CDR2 SMNVEV (reference sequence). This CDR3 has 14 amino acids. The CDR3 spells CASSLSPENQPQHF. The CDR3 DNA follows: TGTGCCAGCAGTCTCTCCCCTGAAAATCAGCCCCAGCATTTT.

This clone was seen more than once but under ten times. The sample contains more than one DNA sequence encoding this CDR3. V is TRBV15 and J is TRBJ2-5; TRBD1 might be the D (5 bases). The CDR3 contains 14 residues. V lost 0 bases and J lost 2, with 7 bases in between. Germline CDR1 LNHNV, CDR2 YYDKDF (reference sequence). CDR3 coding DNA: TGTGCCACCAGCAGAGATAGGGGTCAAGAGACCCAGTACTTC. This translates into CATSRDRGQETQYF.

V usage is TRBV5-1 and J usage is TRBJ2-7, with D possibly being TRBD1 (5 bases). V lost 5 bases and J 3 bases, leaving 15 bases between the germline ends. The CDR3 has 14 residues. Germline loops: CDR1 SGHRS, CDR2 YFSETQ. The CDR3 DNA is TGCGCCAGCAGTGGGGCCAGGACGGGCTACGAGCAGTACTTC. It translates to CASSGARTGYEQYF. Full variable domain (outside the CDR3, taken from reference TRBV5-1 and TRBJ2-7): KAGVTQTPRYLIKTRGQQVTLSCSPISGHRSVSWYQQTPGQGLQFLFEYFSETQRNKGNFPGRFSGRQFSNSRSEMNVSTLELGDSALYLCASSGARTGYEQYFGPGTRLTVT.

This clone has only a few counts. This rearrangement joins TRBV18 to TRBJ1-1, with D uncertain. The CDR3 loop spans 16 amino acids. V was shortened by 4 bases and J by 2 bases, with 17 bases between the two germline ends. CDR1 KGHSH and CDR2 LQKENI come from the germline V gene. The DNA of the CDR3 is TGTGCCAGCTCACGAGGACGGTCCGGAGTAAACACTGAAGCTTTCTTT. It translates to CASSRGRSGVNTEAFF.

This chain joins TRBV4-2 and TRBJ1-2, with a possible D match to TRBD1 (5 bases). V was clipped by 0 bases and J by 0 bases, with 11 bases between them. The germline CDR1 and CDR2 sequences are LGHNA and YNFKEQ. The CDR3 is made up of 16 amino acids. The CDR3 loop is CASSQDGAGSNYGYTF. The CDR3 region has the DNA TGTGCCAGCAGCCAAGATGGGGCAGGTTCTAACTATGGCTACACCTTC.

The table lists this clone with a few counts. This chain uses TRBV2 with TRBJ2-3; 8 bases fit TRBD1. Germline-derived CDR1 and CDR2 are SNHLY and FYNNEI. This CDR3 contains 15 residues. Trimming took 4 bases from V and 4 from J; bases not matched to a gene: 7. CDR3 amino acids: CASSGQGQGADTQYF. CDR3 nucleotide sequence: TGTGCCAGCAGTGGACAGGGGCAAGGGGCAGATACGCAGTATTTT.

V gene TRBV18 combines with J gene TRBJ1-1, with D possibly TRBD1 on 5 matching bases. CDR1 KGHSH and CDR2 LQKENI come from the germline V gene. The CDR3 sequence is 14 residues long. Trimming left V 3 bases short and J 5 bases short, with 13 bases between. For the CDR3, the DNA is TGTGCCAGCTCACCCGAGGGACGAATTACTGAAGCTTTCTTT. This encodes CASSPEGRITEAFF.

The chain links TRBV6-4 to TRBJ2-1; the D gene could be TRBD1 or TRBD2 (5 bases each). The CDR3 length is 15 residues. Germline-derived CDR1 and CDR2 are MRHNA and SNTAGT. V was cut by 2 bases and J by 0 bases, with 8 bases left in between. The DNA of the CDR3 is TGTGCCAGCAGTGACGGGACGGCCTCCTACAATGAGCAGTTCTTC. Its translation is CASSDGTASYNEQFF.

This clone was counted a few times. This rearrangement joins TRBV2 to TRBJ1-3; D is uncertain. There are 15 residues in the CDR3. The V end lost 2 bases, the J end lost 0 bases, and 8 bases lay between the germline ends. The germline V gene has CDR1 SNHLY and CDR2 FYNNEI. CDR3 sequence (DNA): TGTGCCAGCAGTGAAACCGAGAGCTCTGGAAACACCATATATTTT. It specifies CASSETESSGNTIYF.

This clone occurred a few times. The rearrangement links TRBV4-1 to TRBJ1-1, with TRBD1 as a possible D gene (6 bases). There are 15 residues in the CDR3. Trimming stripped 1 base from V and 1 base from J, with 10 bases between. Germline V gives CDR1 MGHRA, CDR2 YSYEKL. The CDR3 bases are TGCGCCAGCAGCCAAGCCGGGGGCAAGAACACTGAAGCTTTCTTT. This gives the protein CASSQAGGKNTEAFF.

This clone showed up just a few times. CDR3 region: CAALDPRTDTQYF. In DNA, the CDR3 is TGCGCCGCCCTTGATCCGCGCACAGATACGCAGTATTTT. The chain links TRBV5-1 to TRBJ2-3; D is ambiguous. Trimming left V 10 bases short and J 1 base short, with 13 bases between. Germline CDR1 SGHRS, CDR2 YFSETQ. The CDR3 loop spans 13 amino acids.

V and J are TRBV2 and TRBJ2-2; D remains unclear. This CDR3 comprises 12 residues. The V end was cut by 2 bases, the J end by 7 bases, with 5 bases between. The germline V gene encodes CDR1 SNHLY and CDR2 FYNNEI. The CDR3 region is CASSETGGELFF. As DNA, the CDR3 is TGTGCCAGCAGTGAAACTGGCGGGGAGCTGTTTTTT. The full variable domain, its missing parts supplied by reference TRBV2 and TRBJ2-2, is EPEVTQTPSHQVTQMGQEVILRCVPISNHLYFYWYRQILGQKVEFLVSFYNNEISEKSEIFDDQFSVERPDGSNFTLKIRSTKLEDSAMYFCASSETGGELFFGEGSRLTVL.

The V gene is TRBV21-1, the J gene TRBJ2-2. TRBV21-1 is termed a pseudogene. CDR3 length: 15 amino acids. CDR3 loop: CASSNAEVNTGELFF. The CDR3 nucleotides are TGTGCCAGCAGCAATGCTGAAGTCAACACCGGGGAGCTGTTTTTT.

The rearrangement uses TRBV6-6 and TRBJ2-1; tentatively, D is TRBD1 (6 bases). Trimming removed 5 bases at V and 0 bases at J, with 8 bases between. The CDR3 is made up of 14 amino acids. Germline CDR1 MNHNY, CDR2 SVGAGI (reference sequence). The CDR3: CASSLRGSYNEQFF. In nucleotides, the CDR3 is TGTGCCAGCAGTCTCAGGGGCTCCTACAATGAGCAGTTCTTC.

Only a few counts were recorded for this clone. The chain uses TRBV6-6 and TRBJ1-4; D unresolved. V shed 8 bases and J shed 5 bases, with 12 bases lying between them. CDR1 and CDR2 from the germline V gene are MNHNY and SVGAGI (reference sequence). This CDR3 contains 13 residues. CDR3 bases: TGTGCCAGCGGCGGGCATAGGAATGAAAAACTGTTTTTT. It translates to CASGGHRNEKLFF.

Here the CDR3 DNA reads TGTGCCAGCAGCCCGACAGAGTACAATGAGCAGTTCTTC. Translation: CASSPTEYNEQFF. The gene calls are TRBV9 and TRBJ2-1; tentatively, D is TRBD1 (5 bases). The germline gives CDR1 SGDLS, CDR2 YYNGEE. Trimming stripped 4 bases from V and 4 bases from J, with 9 bases between. The CDR3 runs 13 residues. The full variable domain, its missing parts supplied by reference TRBV9 and TRBJ2-1, is DSGVTQTPKHLITATGQRVTLRCSPRSGDLSVYWYQQSLDQGLQFLIQYYNGEERAKGNILERFSAQQFPDLHSELNLSSLELGDSALYFCASSPTEYNEQFFGPGTRLTVL.

This clone was seen a handful of times. Other DNA sequences in this sample translate to the same CDR3. The rearrangement joins TRBV30 to TRBJ1-2; possibly TRBD1 for D (6 bases). CDR3 length: 12 amino acids. With 4 bases removed from V and 2 bases from J, the gap between germline ends came to 8 bases. CDR1 and CDR2 (germline): GTSNPN, SVGIG (reference sequence). The CDR3 sequence is CAWIQGNYGYTF. The CDR3 DNA follows: TGTGCCTGGATTCAGGGGAACTATGGCTACACCTTC.